The clone carrying this T cell receptor beta chain was seen ten or more times. Its antigen is not identified. This entry is derived from a study of shared clonotypes between healthy human individuals. Across the whole study: The study used three CD4 naive, three CD4 memory, two CD8 naive and one CD8 memory plate per donor. Study-wide results and limits: Naive subsets usually exceeded memory subsets in estimated richness.

Clones were sequenced by immunoSEQ multiplex PCR, and TCRdb holds only the in-frame ones, with some missing. The profile covers about 110,000 clones, with roughly two thirds appearing a single time and approximately 25% taken by the ten largest. Germline values: CDR1 LGHNA, CDR2 YNFKEQ. V was pared by 1 base and J by 2 bases, with 4 bases of the junction left unmatched. This CDR3 spans 17 amino acids. Input material: memory CD8+ T cells sorted from blood. The subset denotes: CD45RO+ cells pooled with CCR7-negative TemRA cells. This sequence was found in a woman aged 30 to 39 in good health. This chain joins TRBV4-2 and TRBJ2-6; 8 bases match TRBD2. The CDR3 spells CASSQGGTSTGANVLTF. CDR3 nucleotides: TGTGCCAGCAGCCAAGGGGGGACTAGTACTGGGGCCAACGTCCTGACTTTC.